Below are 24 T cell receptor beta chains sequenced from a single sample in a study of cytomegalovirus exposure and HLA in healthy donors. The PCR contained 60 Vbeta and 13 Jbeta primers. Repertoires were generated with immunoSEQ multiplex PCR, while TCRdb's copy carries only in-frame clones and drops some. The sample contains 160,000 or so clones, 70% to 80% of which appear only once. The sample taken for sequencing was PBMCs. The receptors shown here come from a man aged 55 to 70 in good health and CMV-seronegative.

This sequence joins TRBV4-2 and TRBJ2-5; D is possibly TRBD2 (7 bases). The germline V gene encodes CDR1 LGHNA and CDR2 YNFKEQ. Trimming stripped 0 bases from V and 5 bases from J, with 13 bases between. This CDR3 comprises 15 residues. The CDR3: CASSQDRGGQETQYF. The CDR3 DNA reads TGTGCCAGCAGCCAAGATAGGGGGGGCCAGGAGACCCAGTACTTC.

This CDR3 reads CASSVSSGNTIYF. The CDR3 nucleotides are TGTGCCAGCAGCGTCAGCTCTGGAAACACCATATATTTT. The chain uses TRBV9 and TRBJ1-3; no clear D. Germline CDR1 reads SGDLS; CDR2 reads YYNGEE. CDR3 length equals 13 residues. Trimming took off 2 bases at V and 0 bases at J, with 3 bases between the two ends. The full variable domain, in which reference TRBV9 and TRBJ1-3 provide the parts outside the CDR3, is DSGVTQTPKHLITATGQRVTLRCSPRSGDLSVYWYQQSLDQGLQFLIQYYNGEERAKGNILERFSAQQFPDLHSELNLSSLELGDSALYFCASSVSSGNTIYFGEGSWLTVV.

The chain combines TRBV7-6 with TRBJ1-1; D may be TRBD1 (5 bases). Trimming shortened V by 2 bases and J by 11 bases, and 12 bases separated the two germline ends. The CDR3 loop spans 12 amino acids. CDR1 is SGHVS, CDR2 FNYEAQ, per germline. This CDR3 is CASSLIREAAFF. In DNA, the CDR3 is TGTGCCAGCAGCTTAATCAGGGAGGCGGCTTTCTTT.

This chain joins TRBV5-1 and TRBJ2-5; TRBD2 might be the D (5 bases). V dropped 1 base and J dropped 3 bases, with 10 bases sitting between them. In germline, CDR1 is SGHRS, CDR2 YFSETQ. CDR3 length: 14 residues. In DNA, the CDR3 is TGCGCCAGCAGCTTGATGCGGGCCGAAGAGACCCAGTACTTC. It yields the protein CASSLMRAEETQYF. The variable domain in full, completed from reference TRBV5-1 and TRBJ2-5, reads KAGVTQTPRYLIKTRGQQVTLSCSPISGHRSVSWYQQTPGQGLQFLFEYFSETQRNKGNFPGRFSGRQFSNSRSEMNVSTLELGDSALYLCASSLMRAEETQYFGPGTRLLVL.

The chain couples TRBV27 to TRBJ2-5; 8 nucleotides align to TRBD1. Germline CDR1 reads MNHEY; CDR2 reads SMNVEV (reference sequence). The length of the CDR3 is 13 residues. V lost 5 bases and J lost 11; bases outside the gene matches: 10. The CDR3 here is CASSLRTGREQYF. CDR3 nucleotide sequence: TGTGCCAGCAGTCTACGGACAGGGAGAGAGCAGTACTTC.

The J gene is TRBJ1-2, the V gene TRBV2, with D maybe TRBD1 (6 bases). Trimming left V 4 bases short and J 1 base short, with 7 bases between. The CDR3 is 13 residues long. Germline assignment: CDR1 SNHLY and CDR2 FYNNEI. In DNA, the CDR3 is TGTGCCAGCAGTGGGGACAATAACTATGGCTACACCTTC. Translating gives CASSGDNNYGYTF.

The CDR3 DNA reads as TGTGCCAGCGAGGGGAGGGCGAGAACCGGGGAGCTGTTTTTT. Translating gives CASEGRARTGELFF. This chain joins TRBV9 and TRBJ2-2, with 7 bases fitting TRBD2. The CDR3 runs 14 residues. V was pared by 7 bases and J by 5 bases, with 8 bases of the junction left unmatched. Looked up from germline, CDR1 is SGDLS and CDR2 is YYNGEE.

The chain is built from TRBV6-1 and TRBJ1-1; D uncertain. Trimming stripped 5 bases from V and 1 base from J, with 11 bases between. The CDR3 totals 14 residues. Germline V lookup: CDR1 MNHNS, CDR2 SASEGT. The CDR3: CASSPRPGNTEAFF. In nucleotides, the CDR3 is TGTGCCAGCAGTCCCCGACCGGGGAACACTGAAGCTTTCTTT.

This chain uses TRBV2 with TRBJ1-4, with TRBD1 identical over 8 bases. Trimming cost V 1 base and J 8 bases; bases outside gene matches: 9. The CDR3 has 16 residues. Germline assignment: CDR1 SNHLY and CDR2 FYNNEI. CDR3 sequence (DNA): TGTGCCAGCAGTGAAGGAGGGGCAGGGGGCAGCGAAAAACTGTTTTTT. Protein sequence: CASSEGGAGGSEKLFF.

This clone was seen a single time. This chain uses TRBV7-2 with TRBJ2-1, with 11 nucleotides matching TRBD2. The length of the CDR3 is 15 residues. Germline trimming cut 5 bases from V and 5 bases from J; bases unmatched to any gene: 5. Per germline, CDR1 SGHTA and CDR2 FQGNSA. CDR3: CASSNRLAGNNEQFF. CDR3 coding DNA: TGTGCCAGCAGCAACCGACTAGCGGGAAACAATGAGCAGTTCTTC.

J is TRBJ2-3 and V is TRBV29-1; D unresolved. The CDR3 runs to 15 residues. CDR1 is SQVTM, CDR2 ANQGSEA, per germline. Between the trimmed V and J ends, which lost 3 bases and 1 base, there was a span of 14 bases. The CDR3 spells CSVDRSGARTDTQYF. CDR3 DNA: TGCAGCGTTGACAGATCAGGCGCCCGCACAGATACGCAGTATTTT.

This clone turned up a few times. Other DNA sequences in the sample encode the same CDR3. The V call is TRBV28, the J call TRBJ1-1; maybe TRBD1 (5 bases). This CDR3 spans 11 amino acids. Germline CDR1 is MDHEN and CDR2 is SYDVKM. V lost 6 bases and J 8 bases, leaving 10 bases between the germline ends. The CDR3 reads CASRGRPEAFF. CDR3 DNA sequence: TGTGCCAGCAGGGGGCGCCCAGAAGCTTTCTTT.

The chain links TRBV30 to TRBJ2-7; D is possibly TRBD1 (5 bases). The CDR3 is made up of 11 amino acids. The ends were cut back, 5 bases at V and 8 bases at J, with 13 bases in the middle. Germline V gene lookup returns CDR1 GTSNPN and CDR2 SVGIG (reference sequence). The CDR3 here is CAWGPGSQQYF. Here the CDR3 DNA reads TGTGCCTGGGGCCCAGGGTCGCAGCAGTACTTC.

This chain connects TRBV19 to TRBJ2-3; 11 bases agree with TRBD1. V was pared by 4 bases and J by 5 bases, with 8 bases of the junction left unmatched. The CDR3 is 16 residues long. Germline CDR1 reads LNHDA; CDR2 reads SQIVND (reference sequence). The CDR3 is CASSTHRDRGLDTQYF. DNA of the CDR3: TGTGCCAGTAGTACCCACCGGGACAGGGGGTTAGATACGCAGTATTTT.

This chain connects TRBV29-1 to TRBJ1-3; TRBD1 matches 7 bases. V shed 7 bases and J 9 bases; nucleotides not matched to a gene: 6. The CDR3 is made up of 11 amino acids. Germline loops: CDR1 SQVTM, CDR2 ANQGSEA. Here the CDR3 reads CSAGTDGTIYF. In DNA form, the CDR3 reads TGCAGCGCTGGGACAGACGGCACCATATATTTT. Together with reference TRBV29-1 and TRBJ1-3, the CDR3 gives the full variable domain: SAVISQKPSRDICQRGTSLTIQCQVDSQVTMMFWYRQQPGQSLTLIATANQGSEATYESGFVIDKFPISRPNLTFSTLTVSNMSPEDSSIYLCSAGTDGTIYFGEGSWLTVV.

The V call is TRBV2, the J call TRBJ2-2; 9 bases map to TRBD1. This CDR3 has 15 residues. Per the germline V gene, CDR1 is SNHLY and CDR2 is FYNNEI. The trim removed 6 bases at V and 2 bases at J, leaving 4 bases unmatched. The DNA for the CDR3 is TGTGCCAGCAGAATGGACAGGGGCAACACCGGGGAGCTGTTTTTT. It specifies CASRMDRGNTGELFF. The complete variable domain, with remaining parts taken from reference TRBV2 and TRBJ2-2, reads EPEVTQTPSHQVTQMGQEVILRCVPISNHLYFYWYRQILGQKVEFLVSFYNNEISEKSEIFDDQFSVERPDGSNFTLKIRSTKLEDSAMYFCASRMDRGNTGELFFGEGSRLTVL.

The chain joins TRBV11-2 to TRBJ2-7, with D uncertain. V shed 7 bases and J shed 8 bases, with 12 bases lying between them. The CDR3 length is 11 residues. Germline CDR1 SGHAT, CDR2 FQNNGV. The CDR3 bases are TGTGCCAGCACCCCTAGTGTGAAGCAGTACTTC. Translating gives CASTPSVKQYF.

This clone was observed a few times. CDR3 sequence: CASSPRLALAGQETQYF. The CDR3 DNA follows: TGTGCCAGCAGCCCTCGTCTAGCTCTAGCGGGGCAAGAGACCCAGTACTTC. V usage is TRBV9 and J usage is TRBJ2-5; 9 bases are shared with TRBD2. The CDR3 covers 17 residues. The germline CDR1 and CDR2 sequences are SGDLS and YYNGEE. J lost 2 bases, V lost 4 bases, and 12 bases had no gene match.

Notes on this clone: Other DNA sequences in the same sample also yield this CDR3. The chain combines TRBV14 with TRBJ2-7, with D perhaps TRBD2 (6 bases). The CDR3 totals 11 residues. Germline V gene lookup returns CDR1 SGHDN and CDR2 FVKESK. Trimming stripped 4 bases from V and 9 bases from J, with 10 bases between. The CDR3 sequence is CASSPGGRQYF. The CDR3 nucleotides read TGTGCCAGCAGCCCCGGGGGTCGGCAGTACTTC.

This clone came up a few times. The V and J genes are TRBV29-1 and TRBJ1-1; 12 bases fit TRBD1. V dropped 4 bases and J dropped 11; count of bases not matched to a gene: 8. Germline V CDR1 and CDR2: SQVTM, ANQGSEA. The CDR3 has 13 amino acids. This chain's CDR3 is CSVGGQGALRAFF. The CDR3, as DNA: TGCAGCGTTGGGGGACAGGGGGCGTTACGGGCTTTCTTT. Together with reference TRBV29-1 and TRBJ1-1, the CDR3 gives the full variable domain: SAVISQKPSRDICQRGTSLTIQCQVDSQVTMMFWYRQQPGQSLTLIATANQGSEATYESGFVIDKFPISRPNLTFSTLTVSNMSPEDSSIYLCSVGGQGALRAFFGQGTRLTVV.

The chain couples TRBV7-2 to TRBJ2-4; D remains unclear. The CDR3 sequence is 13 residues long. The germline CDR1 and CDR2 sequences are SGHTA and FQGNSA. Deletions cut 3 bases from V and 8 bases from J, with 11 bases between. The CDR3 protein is CASSLQVRDIQYF. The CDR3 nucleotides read TGTGCCAGCAGCTTGCAAGTCCGGGACATTCAGTACTTC.

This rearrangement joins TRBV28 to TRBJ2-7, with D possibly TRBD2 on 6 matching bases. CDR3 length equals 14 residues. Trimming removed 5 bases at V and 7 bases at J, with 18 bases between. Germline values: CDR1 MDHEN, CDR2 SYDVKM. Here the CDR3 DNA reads TGTGCCAGCAGTCGCAGTGGGGGGATTAGAGAGCAGTACTTC. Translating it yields CASSRSGGIREQYF.

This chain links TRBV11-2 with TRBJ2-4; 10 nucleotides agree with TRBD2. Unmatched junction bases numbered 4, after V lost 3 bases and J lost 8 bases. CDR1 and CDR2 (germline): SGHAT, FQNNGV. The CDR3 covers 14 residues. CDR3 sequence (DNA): TGTGCCAGCAGCTTGGGACTAGCGCGGGACATTCAGTACTTC. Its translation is CASSLGLARDIQYF. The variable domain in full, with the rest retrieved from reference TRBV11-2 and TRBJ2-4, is EAGVAQSPRYKIIEKRQSVAFWCNPISGHATLYWYQQILGQGPKLLIQFQNNGVVDDSQLPKDRFSAERLKGVDSTLKIQPAKLEDSAVYLCASSLGLARDIQYFGAGTRLSVL.

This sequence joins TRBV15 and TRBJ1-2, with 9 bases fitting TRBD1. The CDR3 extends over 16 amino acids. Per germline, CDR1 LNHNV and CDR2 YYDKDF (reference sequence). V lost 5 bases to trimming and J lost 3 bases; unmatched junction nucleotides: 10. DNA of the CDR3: TGTGCCACCAGCTCAGGGACAGGGAGAGATCACTATGGCTACACCTTC. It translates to CATSSGTGRDHYGYTF.